The 24 T cell receptor beta chains below all came from one sample that was sequenced in a study of cytomegalovirus exposure and HLA in healthy donors. Researchers ran the PCR with 60 Vbeta and 13 Jbeta primers. Data came from immunoSEQ multiplex PCR; TCRdb stores just in-frame clones and leaves some out. The sample shows some 210,000 clones, 70% to 80% of them seen only once. The sequencing input was PBMCs. The receptors here all came from a woman in her thirties in good health and CMV-seropositive.

The chain is built from TRBV7-8 and TRBJ1-2; D call uncertain. This CDR3 spans 14 amino acids. Germline V gene sequence: CDR1 SGHVS, CDR2 FQNEAQ. V was shortened by 5 bases and J by 4 bases, with 14 bases between the two germline ends. CDR3 sequence (DNA): TGTGCCAGCAGCATTAGCGCCCCAAGCTATGGCTACACCTTC. Translated: CASSISAPSYGYTF.

The chain employs TRBV28 and TRBJ1-1, with unresolved D. The CDR3 sequence is 12 residues long. Germline lookup yields CDR1 MDHEN and CDR2 SYDVKM. Trimming shortened V by 7 bases and J by 3 bases, and 9 bases separated the two germline ends. The CDR3 region is CASTPGYTEAFF. The CDR3 DNA reads TGTGCCAGCACACCGGGGTACACTGAAGCTTTCTTT.

The chain has TRBV6-5 and TRBJ2-7; a possible D gene is TRBD1 (6 bases). This CDR3 contains 14 residues. Trimming stripped 4 bases from V and 2 bases from J, with 12 bases between. CDR1 and CDR2 from the germline V gene are MNHEY and SVGAGI. As DNA, the CDR3 is TGTGCCAGCAGTTCCCCGGGACAAACCTACGAGCAGTACTTC. Translated, it gives CASSSPGQTYEQYF.

This clone was seen a few times. The chain recombines TRBV23-1 with TRBJ2-7; D is perhaps TRBD1 (7 bases). TRBV23-1 is treated as an ORF (open reading frame) with a function not yet certain. This CDR3 has 15 amino acids. V shed 0 bases and J shed 1 base, with 10 bases lying between them. Here the CDR3 reads CASSQSGGQSYEQYF. CDR3 DNA: TGCGCCAGCAGTCAATCGGGGGGACAGTCCTACGAGCAGTACTTC.

The rearrangement links TRBV13 to TRBJ2-1; 9 bases align to TRBD2. CDR3 length equals 19 residues. The germline V gene has CDR1 PRHDT and CDR2 FYEKMQ (reference sequence). V trimming: 3 bases; J trimming: 7 bases; junction bases outside the gene matches: 19. CDR3 region: CASSFRRGGGAGGRNEQFF. The CDR3 coding sequence is TGTGCCAGCAGCTTCCGGCGGGGGGGCGGAGCGGGAGGCAGAAATGAGCAGTTCTTC. The full variable domain, completed using reference TRBV13 and TRBJ2-1, is AAGVIQSPRHLIKEKRETATLKCYPIPRHDTVYWYQQGPGQDPQFLISFYEKMQSDKGSIPDRFSAQQFSDYHSELNMSSLELGDSALYFCASSFRRGGGAGGRNEQFFGPGTRLTVL.

The genes are TRBV18 and TRBJ1-5; 7 nucleotides agree with TRBD1. The CDR3 runs 16 residues. V shed 3 bases and J 3 bases; nucleotides not matched to a gene: 8. Germline CDR1 reads KGHSH; CDR2 reads LQKENI. The CDR3 sequence is CASSPEGAKVNQPQHF. The CDR3 bases are TGTGCCAGCTCACCGGAGGGGGCGAAGGTCAATCAGCCCCAGCATTTT.

This chain uses TRBV9 with TRBJ2-1, with TRBD1 matching over 8 bases. The V gene end was trimmed by 4 bases and the J gene end by 4 bases; junction bases not matched to a gene: 7. The CDR3 runs to 15 residues. Germline V CDR1 and CDR2: SGDLS, YYNGEE. The CDR3 nucleotides are TGTGCCAGCAGCCCTCGGGACAGGAGTTACAATGAGCAGTTCTTC. It encodes CASSPRDRSYNEQFF.

This clone was seen more than once but under ten times. The V gene is TRBV7-3, the J gene TRBJ2-1; tentative D call: TRBD1 (6 bases). This CDR3 is built from 15 residues. V lost 0 bases and J lost 6, with 12 bases in between. Germline CDR1 reads SGHTA; CDR2 reads FQGTGA. DNA of the CDR3: TGTGCCAGCAGCTTAACGGTCCCAGGGGTCAATGAGCAGTTCTTC. Translation gives CASSLTVPGVNEQFF.

The chain recombines TRBV7-3 with TRBJ2-1; D possibly corresponds to TRBD2 (5 bases). The germline gives CDR1 SGHTA, CDR2 FQGTGA. This CDR3 comprises 16 residues. Trimming took 0 bases from V and 0 from J, leaving 9 bases between them. The CDR3 protein is CASSLTPGSSYNEQFF. The CDR3 DNA sequence: TGTGCCAGCAGCTTAACCCCGGGGAGCTCCTACAATGAGCAGTTCTTC.

This clone was counted only a few times. The rearrangement joins TRBV7-2 to TRBJ2-7; a possible D gene is TRBD1 (5 bases). Germline CDR1 and CDR2: SGHTA and FQGNSA. V was cut by 2 bases and J by 6 bases, with 14 bases left in between. CDR3 length: 14 residues. The CDR3 DNA reads as TGTGCCAGCAGCTTACCCCAGGGTCACGGCGAGCAGTACTTC. This translates into CASSLPQGHGEQYF.

The chain employs TRBV28 and TRBJ2-3; 9 bases map to TRBD2. Germline assignment: CDR1 MDHEN and CDR2 SYDVKM. The CDR3 totals 17 residues. The trim removed 6 bases at V and 0 bases at J, leaving 10 bases unmatched. In nucleotides, the CDR3 is TGTGCCAGCAGCCACCGGGATAGCGGGGGAAGCACAGATACGCAGTATTTT. Translated: CASSHRDSGGSTDTQYF.

The chain couples TRBV6-1 to TRBJ1-5, with TRBD1 matching 7 bases. Trimming cost V 8 bases and J 6 bases; bases outside gene matches: 7. This CDR3 is built from 13 residues. Germline loops: CDR1 MNHNS, CDR2 SASEGT. This CDR3 is CASLGEGAQPQHF. CDR3 nucleotide sequence: TGTGCCAGCCTAGGTGAGGGGGCTCAGCCCCAGCATTTT.

This clone was seen only once. The V gene is TRBV9, the J gene TRBJ2-3; D gene uncertain. The ends were cut back, 0 bases at V and 0 bases at J, with 5 bases in the middle. The CDR3 has 14 amino acids. Germline-derived CDR1 and CDR2 are SGDLS and YYNGEE. Here the CDR3 reads CASSVGISTDTQYF. The CDR3 DNA follows: TGTGCCAGCAGCGTAGGTATAAGCACAGATACGCAGTATTTT.

This sequence joins TRBV28 and TRBJ1-4; 7 positions agree with TRBD1. The CDR3 loop spans 16 amino acids. V lost 5 bases to trimming and J lost 8 bases; unmatched junction nucleotides: 14. Germline-derived CDR1 and CDR2 are MDHEN and SYDVKM. CDR3 residues: CASSRFGAGGKEKLFF. CDR3 sequence (DNA): TGTGCCAGCAGTCGCTTCGGGGCAGGGGGAAAGGAAAAACTGTTTTTT.

This clone showed up just a few times. The chain uses TRBV14 and TRBJ2-1; TRBD2 might be the D (5 bases). Trimming left V 0 bases short and J 9 bases short, with 12 bases between. The CDR3 totals 14 residues. The germline CDR1 and CDR2 sequences are SGHDN and FVKESK. The CDR3 coding sequence is TGTGCCAGCAGCCAAGAAGTCGGACGGGGTGAGCAGTTCTTC. Protein sequence: CASSQEVGRGEQFF.

The chain is built from TRBV5-1 and TRBJ1-4; D call uncertain. Trimming shortened V by 0 bases and J by 0 bases, and 3 bases separated the two germline ends. CDR1 SGHRS and CDR2 YFSETQ come from the germline V gene. The CDR3 is 14 amino acids. The CDR3 region is CASSLDTTNEKLFF. CDR3 coding DNA: TGCGCCAGCAGCTTGGATACAACTAATGAAAAACTGTTTTTT.

The rearrangement links TRBV4-3 to TRBJ2-5, with a tentative D call TRBD2 (5 bases). Germline assignment: CDR1 LGHNA and CDR2 YSLEER. CDR3 size: 16 residues. The germline V and J ends were trimmed by 0 bases and 5 bases, with 16 bases remaining between them. The DNA for the CDR3 is TGCGCCAGCAGCCAAGAGCCGCCCCGGGGTGGGGAGACCCAGTACTTC. It translates to CASSQEPPRGGETQYF.

This sequence joins TRBV6-5 and TRBJ1-2; D perhaps matches TRBD1 (6 bases). The CDR3 is 16 amino acids. V gave up 0 bases and J gave up 2 bases, with 13 bases separating them. The germline V gene has CDR1 MNHEY and CDR2 SVGAGI. In nucleotides, the CDR3 is TGTGCCAGCAGTTACTCGGATGCCAGGGGAAACTATGGCTACACCTTC. It codes for CASSYSDARGNYGYTF.

This clone was detected once. The rearrangement uses TRBV19 and TRBJ1-1, with a weak D call TRBD1 (5 bases). Trimming took off 3 bases at V and 4 bases at J, with 15 bases between the two ends. Germline V gene lookup returns CDR1 LNHDA and CDR2 SQIVND (reference sequence). There are 15 residues in the CDR3. The chain's CDR3 is CASSISGQGSTEAFF. In DNA form, the CDR3 reads TGTGCCAGTAGTATTAGTGGTCAGGGTTCCACTGAAGCTTTCTTT.

The rearrangement joins TRBV6-5 to TRBJ1-2; maybe TRBD1 (6 bases). Germline CDR1 reads MNHEY; CDR2 reads SVGAGI. The CDR3 runs to 15 residues. Trimming pared 5 bases from V and 6 bases from J, leaving 19 bases between. CDR3 sequence (DNA): TGTGCCAGCAGTGCTTCAGGGGCGGGAGAGCATGGCTACACCTTC. Translation: CASSASGAGEHGYTF.

The rearrangement links TRBV5-8 to TRBJ1-5, with D perhaps matching TRBD1 (6 bases). There are 16 residues in the CDR3. The ends were cut back, 0 bases at V and 4 bases at J, with 14 bases in the middle. CDR1 is SGHTS and CDR2 is YDEGEE in the germline V gene. As DNA, the CDR3 is TGTGCCAGCAGCTTGGATACTGGGGGCGATAATCAGCCCCAGCATTTT. This sequence encodes CASSLDTGGDNQPQHF.

In its sample, this clone was seen a few times. This chain joins TRBV6-6 and TRBJ2-7; TRBD1 matches at 9 bases. J was trimmed by 5 bases and V by 8 bases; bases with no gene match: 13. The V gene's germline CDR1 is MNHNY and CDR2 SVGAGI (reference sequence). CDR3 length: 15 residues. CDR3 DNA sequence: TGTGCCAGCGGATTTTTCCGGGACAGGGATAACGAGCAGTACTTC. It is translated as CASGFFRDRDNEQYF.

J is TRBJ2-1 and V is TRBV7-9; 11 nucleotides agree with TRBD2. There are 19 residues in the CDR3. Germline V gene lookup returns CDR1 SEHNR and CDR2 FQNEAQ (reference sequence). V dropped 5 bases and J dropped 7; count of bases not matched to a gene: 19. CDR3 DNA: TGTGCCAGCAGCCCGGCCCTAGCGGGGGGCGATGCCGTATGGAATGAGCAGTTCTTC. Protein: CASSPALAGGDAVWNEQFF.

The chain carries TRBV4-2 and TRBJ1-3, with no clear D. CDR3 length: 16 residues. The germline V gene encodes CDR1 LGHNA and CDR2 YNFKEQ. Trimming left V 1 base short and J 0 bases short, with 10 bases between. CDR3 amino acids: CASSQGAVVSGNTIYF. As DNA, the CDR3 is TGTGCCAGCAGCCAAGGCGCGGTGGTCTCTGGAAACACCATATATTTT.